These 5 T cell receptor beta chains came from one sample sequenced in a study of T cell responses to AZD1222 COVID-19 vaccine. Data came from immunoSEQ multiplex PCR; TCRdb stores just in-frame clones and leaves some out. There are some 100,000 clones in the sample; over 75% occur only once, and approximately 15% lies in the top ten. Here the sequenced sample was peripheral blood, taken on day 0 of AZD1222 vaccination. The receptors derive from an adult in good health.

The chain employs TRBV5-5 and TRBJ1-2; D is unclear. Trimming cost V 0 bases and J 7 bases, with 10 bases left between them. Germline V gene lookup returns CDR1 SGHKS and CDR2 YYEKEE (reference sequence). This CDR3 has 13 amino acids. This chain's CDR3 is CASSLAPFSGYTF. As DNA, the CDR3 is TGTGCCAGCAGCTTGGCCCCCTTTTCTGGCTACACCTTC.

The chain uses TRBV12-3 or TRBV12-4 and TRBJ2-5; 7 bases match TRBD1. Trimming at V came to 3 bases and at J to 11 bases, leaving 9 bases not matched to a gene. The CDR3 extends over 13 amino acids. The DNA of the CDR3 is TGTGCCAGCAGTTTGGGGACAGACTACGAACAGTACTTC. Amino acids: CASSLGTDYEQYF.

The chain is built from TRBV12-3 or TRBV12-4 and TRBJ1-2; the D is unclear. V lost 6 bases, J lost 5 bases, and 10 bases lay in between. This CDR3 has 12 residues. The DNA for the CDR3 is TGTGCCAGCAGCCCGGCCCTATATGGCTACACCTTC. Translated, it gives CASSPALYGYTF.

The V gene is TRBV10-3, the J gene TRBJ2-7, with 7 bases lining up with TRBD2. Germline CDR1 reads ENHRY; CDR2 reads SYGVKD. CDR3 size: 13 residues. V lost 2 bases, J lost 2 bases, and 0 bases stayed unmatched. DNA of the CDR3: TGTGCCATCAGTGAGGGACTAGCCTACGAGCAGTACTTC. It codes for CAISEGLAYEQYF.

In DNA form, the CDR3 reads TGTGCCAGCAGTTTCGGACAGGGGGCAGGCTACACCTTC. It yields the protein CASSFGQGAGYTF. The V gene is TRBV28, the J gene TRBJ1-2; 11 bases fit TRBD1. Germline loops: CDR1 MDHEN, CDR2 SYDVKM. The CDR3 is 13 amino acids. The ends lost 3 bases at V and 8 bases at J; junction bases unmatched: 2.